This T cell receptor beta chain is drawn from a study of a mutant IDH1 vaccine in newly diagnosed glioma. Overall study context: Vaccines began 4-6 weeks after radiotherapy alone, or with temozolomide cycles. V12 occurred at week 35 and V13 at week 47.

The time point is: week 47, end of study. In the vaccine, a single dose held 300 ug of the mutant IDH1 20-mer peptide, along with topical imiquimod. New IDH1-mutant, ATRX-lost WHO grade 3 or 4 astrocytomas occurred in donors. Concerning this clone itself: Its antigen remains unidentified.

Clones were read by immunoSEQ multiplex PCR, and TCRdb kept only the in-frame ones, dropping some. The sample carries about 35,000 clones, about 86% recorded once. This specimen was PBMCs, taken from a glioma patient whose treatment included an IDH1 peptide vaccine. This sequence was found in a woman aged 25 to 45 with glioma.

CDR3 nucleotides: TGTGCCAGCAGCCAAGGCGATAGCGGGGGGCAAGAGACCCAGTACTTC. Its translation: CASSQGDSGGQETQYF. The chain employs TRBV4-2 and TRBJ2-5; 10 bases match TRBD2. Germline assignment: CDR1 LGHNA and CDR2 YNFKEQ. The CDR3 spans 16 residues. Trimming at V came to 1 base and at J to 2 bases, leaving 4 bases not matched to a gene.